A single sample is the source of the 25 T cell receptor beta chains below, sequenced in a study of blood T cells in healthy people across ages. A second PCR of about 6 to 11 cycles used a sample-barcoded 5' primer and a J-beta primer mix. TCRdb processed the 5' RACE reads anew with MiXCR; each CDR3 protein has one entry. The sample has around 2 million distinct CDR3 sequences, 39% seen once; the top ten hold approximately 22%. The specimen was blood. These receptors came from a human donor in good health.

This clonotype was observed a few times. The rearrangement joins TRBV4-3 to TRBJ2-7; 11 bases match TRBD2. The J segment lost 4 bases and the V segment lost 0 bases, leaving 2 bases of the junction unmatched. Germline V gives CDR1 LGHNA, CDR2 YSLEER. CDR3 length: 15 amino acids. CDR3 residues: CASSQDRLAGYEQYF. In nucleotides, the CDR3 is TGCGCCAGCAGCCAAGACCGACTAGCGGGGTACGAGCAGTACTTC.

This clonotype was observed a few times. This sequence joins TRBV20-1 and TRBJ2-3; D may be TRBD2 (6 bases). Trimming removed 1 base at V and 6 bases at J, with 17 bases between. Germline CDR1 is DFQATT and CDR2 is SNEGSKA (reference sequence). This CDR3 comprises 15 residues. CDR3 sequence: CSARGVRDSADTQYF. CDR3 coding DNA: TGCAGTGCTAGAGGCGTCCGGGACTCTGCCGATACGCAGTATTTT.

In this sample, this clonotype turned up once. The junction does not match germline at one end; this may be a read error. The chain joins TRBV12-3 or TRBV12-4 to TRBJ2-3; 12 positions match TRBD2. The CDR3 length is 15 residues. Here the CDR3 reads CASRSTSGGSDAQYF. As DNA, the CDR3 is TGTGCCAGCAGGTCGACTAGCGGGGGTTCAGATGCGCAGTATTTT.

This clonotype appeared a single time. The chain employs TRBV20-1 and TRBJ1-3; no reliable D call. Trimming cost V 3 bases and J 4 bases, with 16 bases left between them. The germline gives CDR1 DFQATT, CDR2 SNEGSKA (reference sequence). This CDR3 has 15 amino acids. Written as DNA, the CDR3 is TGCAGTGCTAGTCGCGAGTCCAGGCAGGGAAACACCATATATTTT. Translation gives CSASRESRQGNTIYF.

This clonotype was observed a handful of times. The J gene is TRBJ2-3, the V gene TRBV20-1, with TRBD2 identical over 8 bases. This CDR3 is built from 16 residues. CDR1 is DFQATT, CDR2 SNEGSKA, per germline (reference sequence). V shed 6 bases, J shed 2 bases, and the junction held 13 bases outside the gene matches. The CDR3 DNA is TGCAGTGCCAAGGGGCTAGCGGGTCTCTACACAGATACGCAGTATTTT. Protein: CSAKGLAGLYTDTQYF.

This chain joins TRBV20-1 and TRBJ2-1; the D is unclear. Germline CDR1 reads DFQATT; CDR2 reads SNEGSKA (reference sequence). The CDR3 totals 15 residues. Trimming cost V 2 bases and J 5 bases, with 16 bases left between them. This CDR3 is CSARRRTSDNNEQFF. CDR3 DNA sequence: TGCAGTGCTAGACGGCGAACTTCCGACAACAATGAGCAGTTCTTC.

The chain is built from TRBV20-1 and TRBJ2-1, with D uncertain. Germline V gene lookup returns CDR1 DFQATT and CDR2 SNEGSKA (reference sequence). Deletions cut 1 base from V and 6 bases from J, with 10 bases between. The CDR3 is 13 amino acids. The CDR3 here is CSARGLSPNEQFF. CDR3 coding DNA: TGCAGTGCTAGAGGACTCAGCCCCAATGAGCAGTTCTTC.

This clonotype was observed once. The rearrangement links TRBV5-1 to TRBJ2-5; possible D gene TRBD2, 5 bases. CDR1 SGHRS and CDR2 YFSETQ come from the germline V gene. The V and J ends lost 4 bases and 4 bases respectively, with 17 bases between them. The CDR3 has 15 amino acids. The CDR3 DNA is TGCGCCAGCAGCACCGCCATCCAGCGGTCAGAGACCCAGTACTTC. Translated, it gives CASSTAIQRSETQYF.

This clonotype showed up many times. The V gene is TRBV4-3, the J gene TRBJ2-7; 8 bases match TRBD2. V shed 0 bases, J shed 0 bases, and the junction held 10 bases outside the gene matches. Germline V gene lookup returns CDR1 LGHNA and CDR2 YSLEER. The CDR3 runs 18 residues. CDR3 protein: CASSQDRASGSSSYEQYF. CDR3 coding DNA: TGCGCCAGCAGCCAAGATCGGGCTAGCGGGTCAAGCTCCTACGAGCAGTACTTC.

This clonotype was detected a few times. The rearrangement uses TRBV9 and TRBJ2-7; D unresolved. The V gene's germline CDR1 is SGDLS and CDR2 YYNGEE. The ends were cut back, 0 bases at V and 3 bases at J, with 7 bases in the middle. CDR3 size: 13 residues. The CDR3 nucleotides read TGTGCCAGCAGCGTAGGACCGCTCTACGAGCAGTACTTC. Residues: CASSVGPLYEQYF.

This chain connects TRBV12-3 or TRBV12-4 to TRBJ1-1; D possibly corresponds to TRBD1 (5 bases). Trimming removed 7 bases at V and 3 bases at J, with 15 bases between. The CDR3 has 14 residues. The CDR3: CASNLQGAHTEAFF. CDR3 in DNA: TGTGCCAGCAACCTTCAGGGTGCGCACACTGAAGCTTTCTTT.

The V and J genes are TRBV6-2 or TRBV6-3 and TRBJ2-7, with D possibly being TRBD2 (6 bases). The CDR3 is made up of 16 amino acids. The ends were cut back, 2 bases at V and 0 bases at J, with 14 bases in the middle. CDR1 and CDR2 from the germline V gene are MNHEY and SVGEGT. The CDR3 region is CASSYPRDWISYEQYF. The CDR3 nucleotides read TGTGCCAGCAGTTACCCAAGGGACTGGATCTCCTACGAGCAGTACTTC.

The chain links TRBV13 to TRBJ2-4; 7 bases map to TRBD2. Gene TRBJ2-7 matches the end of the DNA better, so the J call may be wrong. The CDR3 is 13 amino acids. Germline values: CDR1 PRHDT, CDR2 FYEKMQ (reference sequence). For the CDR3, the DNA is TGTGCCAGCAGCTCCGGACTAGAATACGAGCAGTACTTC. It encodes CASSSGLEYEQYF.

In its sample, this clonotype was seen a few times. The gene calls are TRBV3-1 and TRBJ1-2; no firm D call. The CDR3 contains 14 residues. The V gene lost 4 bases and the J gene lost 6 bases, with 15 bases spanning the gap. Germline V gene lookup returns CDR1 LGHDT and CDR2 YNNKEL (reference sequence). The CDR3 reads CASSPLEQVNGYTF. CDR3 nucleotides: TGTGCCAGCAGCCCTTTGGAGCAGGTGAATGGCTACACCTTC.

This clonotype showed up just a few times. The rearrangement uses TRBV11-3 and TRBJ2-3, with D hard to call. The ends were cut back, 5 bases at V and 7 bases at J, with 7 bases in the middle. Per germline, CDR1 SGHNT and CDR2 YENEEA. This CDR3 has 11 amino acids. CDR3 protein: CASSHTYTQYF. CDR3 sequence (DNA): TGTGCCAGCAGCCATACCTATACGCAGTATTTT.

The CDR3 coding sequence is TGTGCCAGCTCACCGACAGAAAGGGGGCTCAGGACAGATACGCAGTATTTT. Residues: CASSPTERGLRTDTQYF. V and J are TRBV18 and TRBJ2-3; 7 bases match TRBD1. Germline V gene lookup returns CDR1 KGHSH and CDR2 LQKENI. The CDR3 loop spans 17 amino acids. The V gene end was trimmed by 3 bases and the J gene end by 3 bases; junction bases not matched to a gene: 12.

The chain recombines TRBV5-1 with TRBJ1-2; 10 nucleotides match TRBD1. This CDR3 contains 19 residues. Germline values: CDR1 SGHRS, CDR2 YFSETQ. J lost 2 bases, V lost 5 bases, and 18 bases had no gene match. The CDR3 bases are TGCGCCAGCAGACATTTCGACCAAGACCGGGACAGGGGAAACTATGGCTACACCTTC. It encodes CASRHFDQDRDRGNYGYTF.

This clonotype was recorded a few times. The J gene is TRBJ2-5, the V gene TRBV6-5; D is unresolved. In germline, CDR1 is MNHEY, CDR2 SVGAGI. V dropped 5 bases and J dropped 11 bases, with 24 bases sitting between them. This CDR3 has 15 amino acids. CDR3 in amino acids: CASSNLGPPTLWQYF. CDR3 DNA sequence: TGTGCCAGCAGTAACCTTGGACCCCCTACGTTGTGGCAGTACTTC.

The chain is built from TRBV11-2 and TRBJ2-5; no reliable D call. This CDR3 contains 15 residues. Germline lookup yields CDR1 SGHAT and CDR2 FQNNGV. The V and J ends lost 0 bases and 5 bases respectively, with 13 bases between them. The CDR3 region is CASSLEYSPWETQYF. CDR3 sequence (DNA): TGTGCCAGCAGCTTAGAATATTCGCCTTGGGAGACCCAGTACTTC.

The chain couples TRBV28 to TRBJ1-2; possibly TRBD1 for D (6 bases). This CDR3 is 12 amino acids long. V was clipped by 10 bases and J by 8 bases, with 17 bases between them. The germline V gene encodes CDR1 MDHEN and CDR2 SYDVKM. The CDR3 is CATGGSGRGYTF. The CDR3 DNA reads TGTGCCACCGGGGGCTCGGGACGAGGCTACACCTTC.

This clonotype was picked up a small number of times. The CDR3 is CASSEGRGPSYEQYF. CDR3 DNA: TGTGCCAGCAGTGAGGGAAGAGGGCCCTCCTACGAGCAGTACTTC. The chain has TRBV25-1 and TRBJ2-7, with D possibly being TRBD2 (5 bases). This CDR3 comprises 15 residues. From germline, CDR1 is MGHDK and CDR2 SYGVNS. Deletions cut 3 bases from V and 0 bases from J, with 12 bases between.

There are a few counts of this clonotype. The chain carries TRBV3-1 and TRBJ1-6; D is unclear. V lost 3 bases and J lost 5, with 14 bases in between. The CDR3 spans 16 residues. Germline CDR1 and CDR2: LGHDT and YNNKEL (reference sequence). The CDR3 here is CASSQEEQIHNSPLHF. The DNA for the CDR3 is TGTGCCAGCAGCCAGGAAGAACAGATCCATAATTCACCCCTCCACTTT.

CDR3 region: CASTPWGQPDIQYF. CDR3 bases: TGTGCCAGCACCCCATGGGGGCAGCCGGACATTCAGTACTTC. The chain couples TRBV6-2 or TRBV6-3 to TRBJ2-4, with D possibly being TRBD1 (6 bases). The germline V and J ends were trimmed by 7 bases and 8 bases, with 18 bases remaining between them. CDR1 and CDR2 from the germline V gene are MNHEY and SVGEGT. The CDR3 covers 14 residues.

This chain joins TRBV6-9 and TRBJ2-7, with 8 bases identical to TRBD1. There are 12 residues in the CDR3. With V trimmed by 7 bases and J by 6 bases, 5 bases remained unmatched. CDR1 MNHGY and CDR2 SVAAGI come from the germline V gene. For the CDR3, the DNA is TGTGCCAGCACCAAGGACAGGGTCGAGCAGTACTTC. Its translation is CASTKDRVEQYF.

About this clonotype itself: Given a much more abundant clone one base away, this may be a read error. The rearrangement links TRBV29-1 to TRBJ2-7, with 8 bases that match TRBD1. CDR1 and CDR2 from the germline V gene are SQVTM and ANQGSEA. This CDR3 has 13 amino acids. CDR3 protein: CSVEVTGVYEQHF. The CDR3 bases are TGCAGCGTTGAAGTGACAGGGGTCTACGAGCAGCACTTC.